The next 13 T cell receptor beta chains were all read from a single sample in a study of blood T cell repertoires in COVID-19 (dated by TCRdb to about 2020). Preparation of the library involved the immunoSEQ multiplex PCR assay. TCRdb carries this immuneACCESS record with in-frame sequences only. Its versions omit some clonotypes, under half of them owing to an unresolved V gene in the studies checked, with the rest unexplained. Here the sample has some 80,000 clones; approximately 90% occur a single time. Jointly, the top ten make up about 21% of the sample. The sample taken for sequencing was peripheral blood. These receptors all stem from a human donor in a cohort sampled during active COVID-19.

The chain employs TRBV4-3 and TRBJ1-5; 10 bases map to TRBD1. Germline loops: CDR1 LGHNA, CDR2 YSLEER. Unmatched junction bases numbered 5, after V lost 5 bases and J lost 4 bases. The length of the CDR3 is 15 residues. CDR3 in amino acids: CASSADRGLNQPQHF. CDR3 DNA sequence: TGCGCCAGCAGCGCCGACAGGGGGCTTAATCAGCCCCAGCATTTT.

This sequence joins TRBV19 and TRBJ1-1, with TRBD1 matching over 9 bases. The CDR3 consists of 15 residues. Germline V gene data show CDR1 as LNHDA and CDR2 as SQIVND (reference sequence). Losses at the gene ends were 10 bases for V and 0 bases for J; bases not matched to a gene: 9. In DNA, the CDR3 is TGTGCCACCTCGGACAGGGGAATATTGAACACTGAAGCTTTCTTT. Protein sequence: CATSDRGILNTEAFF.

The V gene is TRBV20-1, the J gene TRBJ2-1; 9 nucleotides agree with TRBD2. V lost 3 bases and J lost 9; bases outside the gene matches: 9. This CDR3 has 14 amino acids. The V gene's germline CDR1 is DFQATT and CDR2 SNEGSKA (reference sequence). The CDR3 reads CSASSAGGRGEQFF. CDR3 bases: TGCAGTGCTAGTTCTGCGGGAGGGCGCGGTGAGCAGTTCTTC.

The rearrangement joins TRBV7-9 to TRBJ1-4; possibly TRBD1 for D (6 bases). The germline V and J ends were trimmed by 1 base and 11 bases, with 8 bases remaining between them. Germline lookup yields CDR1 SEHNR and CDR2 FQNEAQ (reference sequence). The CDR3 is made up of 12 amino acids. CDR3 bases: TGTGCCAGCAGCTTAGGGGGGCGGAAACTGTTTTTT. Translating it yields CASSLGGRKLFF.

This clone was recorded a few times. This chain connects TRBV30 to TRBJ2-7; a possible D gene is TRBD2 (6 bases). The V gene's germline CDR1 is GTSNPN and CDR2 SVGIG (reference sequence). Trimming shortened V by 4 bases and J by 6 bases, and 19 bases separated the two germline ends. The CDR3 has 14 amino acids. CDR3: CAWKGLAQEGEQYF. CDR3 DNA sequence: TGTGCCTGGAAGGGACTGGCACAGGAGGGCGAGCAGTACTTC.

The sample holds one count of this clone. The genes are TRBV5-1 and TRBJ2-2; maybe TRBD2 (5 bases). With 0 bases removed from V and 3 bases from J, the gap between germline ends came to 9 bases. Germline V lookup: CDR1 SGHRS, CDR2 YFSETQ. The CDR3 consists of 15 residues. Written as DNA, the CDR3 is TGCGCCAGCAGCTTGGACGGGATCTACACCGGGGAGCTGTTTTTT. Its translation: CASSLDGIYTGELFF.

The V call is TRBV6-6, the J call TRBJ1-5; the D gene is possibly TRBD1 (5 bases). V dropped 8 bases and J dropped 5 bases, with 13 bases sitting between them. The CDR3 spans 13 residues. CDR1 is MNHNY, CDR2 SVGAGI, per germline (reference sequence). CDR3 sequence reads: CASGGGDHQPQHF. In DNA form, the CDR3 reads TGTGCCAGCGGGGGGGGAGATCATCAGCCCCAGCATTTT.

Note on this clone: This may come from a read error, since a much larger clone is one base off. This chain uses TRBV25-1 with TRBJ1-1; the match to TRBD1 covers 7 bases. The CDR3 runs 13 residues. V lost 8 bases, J lost 3 bases, and 6 bases stayed unmatched. Per the germline V gene, CDR1 is MGHDK and CDR2 is SYGVNS. The CDR3 bases are TGTGCCAGCTCACAGGGGCCGCACACTGAAGCTTTCTTT. Amino acid sequence: CASSQGPHTEAFF.

Written as DNA, the CDR3 is TGTGCCAGCACCCTCGGACAGGGAACAACTAATGAAAAACTGTTTTTT. Translated: CASTLGQGTTNEKLFF. The chain uses TRBV6-6 and TRBJ1-4; TRBD1 matches 8 bases. Germline V CDR1 and CDR2: MNHNY, SVGAGI (reference sequence). V dropped 7 bases and J dropped 0; count of bases not matched to a gene: 7. The CDR3 loop spans 16 amino acids.

Comments on this clone: Germline and junction disagree at one end, which may indicate a read error. The chain couples TRBV5-1 to TRBJ2-3, with TRBD2 identical over 13 bases. The CDR3 contains 17 residues. Germline lookup yields CDR1 SGHRS and CDR2 YFSETQ. Here the CDR3 DNA reads TGCGCCAGCAACTTGCGGACTAGCGGGGGCAGCACAGATACGCAGTATTTT. It yields the protein CASNLRTSGGSTDTQYF.

The J gene is TRBJ2-5, the V gene TRBV19; 7 bases agree with TRBD1. V dropped 11 bases and J dropped 1; count of bases not matched to a gene: 10. The CDR3 contains 14 residues. Per germline, CDR1 LNHDA and CDR2 SQIVND (reference sequence). CDR3 sequence reads: CAGPTRQGQETQYF. The CDR3 DNA reads TGTGCCGGCCCTACCCGACAGGGCCAAGAGACCCAGTACTTC.

This clone was observed a handful of times. The chain joins TRBV6-5 to TRBJ1-2; a weak D match, TRBD1 (5 bases). This CDR3 spans 12 amino acids. The V gene lost 7 bases and the J gene lost 5 bases, with 11 bases spanning the gap. Germline CDR1 is MNHEY and CDR2 is SVGAGI. DNA of the CDR3: TGTGCCAGCAACGAGGACACTTATGGCTACACCTTC. The encoded protein is CASNEDTYGYTF.

V is TRBV7-8 and J is TRBJ1-1; the D gene is possibly TRBD1 (6 bases). Trimming shortened V by 7 bases and J by 5 bases, and 17 bases separated the two germline ends. The CDR3 loop spans 14 amino acids. CDR1 and CDR2 (germline): SGHVS, FQNEAQ. The CDR3 spells CASTKGVTVTEAFF. Here the CDR3 DNA reads TGTGCCAGCACCAAGGGGGTAACGGTTACTGAAGCTTTCTTT.